Below, 26 T cell receptor beta chains from the same sample are listed, as sequenced in a study of shared clonotypes between healthy human individuals. Naive-designated CD8 cells lacked CD45RO, were positively enriched for CCR7, and omitted terminally differentiated effector memory CD45RA+ cells. Profiled with immunoSEQ multiplex PCR; TCRdb holds only in-frame clones, not every one. Among millions of clones listed, roughly 94% were seen once. Specimen: naive CD8+ T cells sorted from blood. The receptors shown here come from a man aged 18 to 29 in good health.

The rearrangement joins TRBV30 to TRBJ2-3; the D is unclear. Between the trimmed V and J ends, which lost 1 base and 4 bases, there was a span of 6 bases. Germline-derived CDR1 and CDR2 are GTSNPN and SVGIG (reference sequence). This CDR3 contains 12 residues. CDR3 sequence (DNA): TGTGCCTGGAGTGGTGTGGCAGATACGCAGTATTTT. Amino acids: CAWSGVADTQYF.

The rearrangement uses TRBV9 and TRBJ1-1; 8 nucleotides match TRBD1. CDR1 SGDLS and CDR2 YYNGEE come from the germline V gene. V trimming: 3 bases; J trimming: 0 bases; junction bases outside the gene matches: 4. The CDR3 covers 15 residues. CDR3 protein: CASSETGAMNTEAFF. Written as DNA, the CDR3 is TGTGCCAGCAGCGAGACAGGGGCCATGAACACTGAAGCTTTCTTT.

The V call is TRBV4-1, the J call TRBJ1-2; D gene ambiguous. The germline V gene encodes CDR1 MGHRA and CDR2 YSYEKL. This CDR3 spans 14 amino acids. Trimming left V 0 bases short and J 8 bases short, with 13 bases between. CDR3 in DNA: TGCGCCAGCAGCCAAGACAGTAGAGGTGGCGGCTACACCTTC. Translated: CASSQDSRGGGYTF.

The chain recombines TRBV27 with TRBJ1-1; possibly TRBD1 for D (6 bases). The CDR3 sequence is 13 residues long. Between the trimmed V and J ends, which lost 6 bases and 3 bases, there was a span of 11 bases. CDR1 and CDR2 from the germline V gene are MNHEY and SMNVEV (reference sequence). The DNA of the CDR3 is TGTGCCAGCAGCACAGGGTTGGACACTGAAGCTTTCTTT. Translation gives CASSTGLDTEAFF.

The genes are TRBV6-4 and TRBJ1-1; the match to TRBD1 covers 7 bases. The CDR3 sequence is 17 residues long. Losses at the gene ends were 7 bases for V and 6 bases for J; bases not matched to a gene: 20. Germline V lookup: CDR1 MRHNA, CDR2 SNTAGT. In DNA, the CDR3 is TGTGCCAGCAACCTCGACAGGGTACCTGGAGGAAGCGCTGAAGCTTTCTTT. Amino acid sequence: CASNLDRVPGGSAEAFF.

This chain connects TRBV15 to TRBJ1-2; D is perhaps TRBD1 (6 bases). The V end lost 1 base, the J end lost 6 bases, and 15 bases lay between the germline ends. CDR1 and CDR2 from the germline V gene are LNHNV and YYDKDF (reference sequence). The CDR3 covers 15 residues. The CDR3 spells CATSRAQEGDDGYTF. CDR3 DNA: TGTGCCACCAGCAGAGCTCAGGAGGGGGACGATGGCTACACCTTC.

The J gene is TRBJ1-3, the V gene TRBV5-6; D is perhaps TRBD1 (5 bases). The CDR3 runs to 16 residues. The germline V and J ends were trimmed by 4 bases and 0 bases, with 14 bases remaining between them. Germline CDR1 is SGHDT and CDR2 is YYEEEE. CDR3 in DNA: TGTGCCAGCAGCCTCCGATACAGGTTCTCTGGAAACACCATATATTTT. It translates to CASSLRYRFSGNTIYF.

The chain recombines TRBV4-1 with TRBJ2-7; no clear D gene. CDR1 and CDR2 from the germline V gene are MGHRA and YSYEKL. Trimming stripped 1 base from V and 6 bases from J, with 10 bases between. The CDR3 runs to 13 residues. The CDR3 protein is CASSQGLAVEQYF. In DNA form, the CDR3 reads TGCGCCAGCAGCCAAGGACTCGCCGTCGAGCAGTACTTC.

The chain uses TRBV19 and TRBJ1-5; D is uncertain. V lost 6 bases to trimming and J lost 1 base, with 7 bases between them. CDR1 is LNHDA, CDR2 SQIVND, per germline (reference sequence). CDR3 length: 13 amino acids. The CDR3 DNA reads TGTGCCAGTAGCACAGCAAGCAATCAGCCCCAGCATTTT. This translates into CASSTASNQPQHF.

The chain joins TRBV5-1 to TRBJ2-7, with D perhaps TRBD1 (6 bases). V lost 1 base to trimming and J lost 5 bases, with 16 bases between them. CDR1 and CDR2 (germline): SGHRS, YFSETQ. This CDR3 is 15 amino acids long. The CDR3 sequence: CASSLFGQGIDEQYF. The CDR3 region has the DNA TGCGCCAGCAGCTTGTTCGGTCAGGGGATCGACGAGCAGTACTTC.

This sequence joins TRBV9 and TRBJ2-7; 11 positions agree with TRBD2. The trim removed 0 bases at V and 5 bases at J, leaving 4 bases unmatched. CDR3 size: 15 residues. Germline values: CDR1 SGDLS, CDR2 YYNGEE. Written as DNA, the CDR3 is TGTGCCAGCAGCGTAGAAACTAGCGGGAGTAACGAGCAGTACTTC. As protein: CASSVETSGSNEQYF. The variable domain in full, completed from reference TRBV9 and TRBJ2-7, reads DSGVTQTPKHLITATGQRVTLRCSPRSGDLSVYWYQQSLDQGLQFLIQYYNGEERAKGNILERFSAQQFPDLHSELNLSSLELGDSALYFCASSVETSGSNEQYFGPGTRLTVT.

The chain couples TRBV28 to TRBJ1-2; D perhaps matches TRBD1 (6 bases). Germline loops: CDR1 MDHEN, CDR2 SYDVKM. Trimming left V 9 bases short and J 0 bases short, with 17 bases between. This CDR3 is 15 amino acids long. The CDR3: CASRNREFPNYGYTF. The CDR3 DNA sequence: TGTGCCAGTCGGAACAGGGAGTTCCCTAACTATGGCTACACCTTC.

This clone was counted a single time. The chain is built from TRBV5-1 and TRBJ2-1; D gene unclear. V was clipped by 0 bases and J by 8 bases, with 15 bases between them. The CDR3 runs to 15 residues. The germline V gene encodes CDR1 SGHRS and CDR2 YFSETQ. CDR3 DNA sequence: TGCGCCAGCAGCTTGGACAGCTTGATAGGAGATGAGCAGTTCTTC. This translates into CASSLDSLIGDEQFF. The whole variable domain, filled in from reference TRBV5-1 and TRBJ2-1, reads KAGVTQTPRYLIKTRGQQVTLSCSPISGHRSVSWYQQTPGQGLQFLFEYFSETQRNKGNFPGRFSGRQFSNSRSEMNVSTLELGDSALYLCASSLDSLIGDEQFFGPGTRLTVL.

The chain carries TRBV12-2 and TRBJ1-2. TRBV12-2 is recorded as a pseudogene. CDR3 size: 15 residues. The CDR3 bases are TGTGCAAGTCGTTCAAGGGGAGAGGGCTTATATGGCTACACCTTC. Translation: CASRSRGEGLYGYTF.

V and J are TRBV27 and TRBJ2-1; TRBD1 matches 10 bases. Unmatched junction bases numbered 3, after V lost 2 bases and J lost 5 bases. Germline V lookup: CDR1 MNHEY, CDR2 SMNVEV (reference sequence). The CDR3 contains 15 residues. The CDR3 nucleotides read TGTGCCAGCAGTTTAGGGACAGGGGTCAACAATGAGCAGTTCTTC. Residues: CASSLGTGVNNEQFF.

The rearrangement joins TRBV5-6 to TRBJ2-3; D gene ambiguous. CDR3 length equals 15 residues. V was trimmed by 1 base and J by 0 bases, leaving 9 bases between them. Germline CDR1 is SGHDT and CDR2 is YYEEEE. CDR3 residues: CASSLSVSSTDTQYF. DNA of the CDR3: TGTGCCAGCAGCTTGAGTGTGTCTAGCACAGATACGCAGTATTTT.

As for this clone: Different DNA sequences within this sample yield the same CDR3. The V call is TRBV6-5, the J call TRBJ1-6, with 7 nucleotides matching TRBD1. The CDR3 sequence is 14 residues long. Germline CDR1 is MNHEY and CDR2 is SVGAGI. V lost 5 bases, J lost 9 bases, and 7 bases stayed unmatched. CDR3 coding DNA: TGTGCCAGCAGTCCGACAGGGCTCGGTTCACCCCTCCACTTT. Protein: CASSPTGLGSPLHF.

This rearrangement joins TRBV5-5 to TRBJ1-2, with TRBD1 as a possible D gene (6 bases). Germline CDR1 reads SGHKS; CDR2 reads YYEKEE (reference sequence). Trimming took off 1 base at V and 4 bases at J, with 8 bases between the two ends. The CDR3 runs to 13 residues. In nucleotides, the CDR3 is TGTGCCAGCAGCTTGACAGGGAGCTATGGCTACACCTTC. Encoded protein: CASSLTGSYGYTF. Full variable domain (remainder filled in from reference TRBV5-5 and TRBJ1-2): DAGVTQSPTHLIKTRGQQVTLRCSPISGHKSVSWYQQVLGQGPQFIFQYYEKEERGRGNFPDRFSARQFPNYSSELNVNALLLGDSALYLCASSLTGSYGYTFGSGTRLTVV.

The chain recombines TRBV9 with TRBJ2-7; D may match TRBD1 or TRBD2 (5 bases each). Germline CDR1 reads SGDLS; CDR2 reads YYNGEE. This CDR3 is built from 14 residues. Trimming cost V 3 bases and J 2 bases, with 12 bases left between them. The CDR3 DNA reads TGTGCCAGCAGCGCCTGGGACGGAACCTACGAGCAGTACTTC. As protein: CASSAWDGTYEQYF.

As regards this clone: The sample carries other DNA sequences with the same CDR3. The chain combines TRBV4-1 with TRBJ2-1; D is uncertain. CDR3 length: 15 amino acids. The V gene's germline CDR1 is MGHRA and CDR2 YSYEKL. The germline V and J ends were trimmed by 0 bases and 0 bases, with 6 bases remaining between them. CDR3 amino acids: CASSQDGSSYNEQFF. The CDR3 DNA sequence: TGCGCCAGCAGCCAAGATGGATCCTCCTACAATGAGCAGTTCTTC.

The chain couples TRBV6-5 to TRBJ1-4; possible D gene TRBD1, 6 bases. This CDR3 spans 14 amino acids. Germline V CDR1 and CDR2: MNHEY, SVGAGI. V was cut by 6 bases and J by 0 bases, with 8 bases left in between. The CDR3 protein is CASSRGATNEKLFF. The CDR3 DNA is TGTGCCAGCAGCAGGGGCGCAACTAATGAAAAACTGTTTTTT.

The chain employs TRBV2 and TRBJ1-5, with D tentatively TRBD1 (6 bases). Trimming removed 3 bases from V and 6 bases from J, with 27 bases in between. Germline CDR1 reads SNHLY; CDR2 reads FYNNEI. This CDR3 region has 19 residues. In nucleotides, the CDR3 is TGTGCCAGCAGTGACCTAATTTGGGAGACAGGTCGGAGCGGTCAGCCCCAGCATTTT. Amino acids: CASSDLIWETGRSGQPQHF.

This chain uses TRBV15 with TRBJ1-4, with D unresolved. The germline V gene encodes CDR1 LNHNV and CDR2 YYDKDF (reference sequence). The CDR3 contains 14 residues. V shed 1 base and J shed 7 bases, with 10 bases lying between them. CDR3 nucleotides: TGTGCCACCAGCAGAGCGGGCAGAGGTGAAAAACTGTTTTTT. Its translation: CATSRAGRGEKLFF.

This clone came up once. The chain is built from TRBV7-6 and TRBJ2-1; D is unresolved. The CDR3 is made up of 13 amino acids. V was trimmed by 2 bases and J by 4 bases, leaving 6 bases between them. Germline CDR1 reads SGHVS; CDR2 reads FNYEAQ. In nucleotides, the CDR3 is TGTGCCAGCAGCTTAATGCAGTACAATGAGCAGTTCTTC. Its protein product is CASSLMQYNEQFF.

With regard to this clone: At one boundary the junction diverges from the germline segment, which might be a read error. V usage is TRBV7-9 and J usage is TRBJ2-7; a weak D match, TRBD1 (5 bases). Looked up from germline, CDR1 is SEHNR and CDR2 is FQNEAQ (reference sequence). The CDR3 is 14 amino acids. In DNA, the CDR3 is TGTGCCAGCAGCTTAGTGCAGGGATCCTCCGAGCAGTACTTC. Translating it yields CASSLVQGSSEQYF.

About this clone: One end of the junction varies from germline; a read error may be responsible. This sequence joins TRBV7-9 and TRBJ1-2; 8 positions match TRBD1. The CDR3 covers 15 residues. Germline V gene lookup returns CDR1 SEHNR and CDR2 FQNEAQ (reference sequence). The CDR3 DNA follows: TGTGCCAGCAGCTTAGGGGACAGGCCTGTCTATGGCTGCACCTTC. This sequence encodes CASSLGDRPVYGCTF.